A single sample gave rise to the 5 T cell receptor beta chains below, sequenced in a study of T-cell reconstitution after alpha-beta-depleted transplantation in children. A TCRbeta library incorporating unique molecular identifiers was prepared. TCRdb re-analysed the PCR reads in MiXCR, keeping a single row per CDR3 protein. In the table there are approximately 91,000 distinct CDR3 sequences, 6.5% to 8.5% of which are singletons. The source was PBMCs from the stem cell graft donor, collected from the stem cell graft. The receptors stem from a human donor who donated a stem cell graft to a child with congenital amegakaryocytic thrombocytopenia.

This clonotype was counted ten times or more. The chain has TRBV3-1 and TRBJ2-2, with D possibly being TRBD1 (5 bases). This CDR3 contains 14 residues. V lost 1 base to trimming and J lost 8 bases, with 11 bases between them. Germline assignment: CDR1 LGHDT and CDR2 YNNKEL (reference sequence). In DNA form, the CDR3 reads TGTGCCAGCAGCCAAGGTCTCTACAGGGGGGAGCTGTTTTTT. Its protein product is CASSQGLYRGELFF.

The V call is TRBV7-2, the J call TRBJ2-1; 8 bases agree with TRBD1. Germline assignment: CDR1 SGHTA and CDR2 FQGNSA. After removal of 1 base from V and 7 bases from J, the junction contained 9 bases not matched to a gene. CDR3 length equals 16 residues. Here the CDR3 DNA reads TGTGCCAGCAGCTTAGTCGCAGGGGGCGTTAGGAATGAGCAGTTCTTC. Translating it yields CASSLVAGGVRNEQFF.

The sample holds many counts of this clonotype. The chain links TRBV7-7 to TRBJ2-7; D ambiguous. CDR1 is SSHAT and CDR2 is FNYEAQ in the germline V gene (reference sequence). Between the trimmed V and J ends, which lost 5 bases and 5 bases, there was a span of 13 bases. This CDR3 is built from 13 residues. The CDR3 DNA reads TGTGCCAGCAGCCTCGGATTCAACGACGAGCAGTACTTC. As protein: CASSLGFNDEQYF.

This clonotype has ten or more counts. CDR3 sequence reads: CASSLDVIADTQYF. CDR3 in DNA: TGTGCCAGCAGCTTAGATGTTATTGCAGATACGCAGTATTTT. The chain combines TRBV7-2 with TRBJ2-3; D unclear. Germline CDR1 SGHTA, CDR2 FQGNSA. The V end was cut by 1 base, the J end by 4 bases, with 9 bases between. The CDR3 totals 14 residues.

The table lists this clonotype with many counts. J is TRBJ2-3 and V is TRBV5-1; the D gene could be TRBD1 or TRBD2 (5 bases each). This CDR3 has 15 amino acids. Trimming pared 0 bases from V and 2 bases from J, leaving 10 bases between. Germline CDR1 and CDR2: SGHRS and YFSETQ. CDR3 protein: CASSLEGGTTDTQYF. Written as DNA, the CDR3 is TGCGCCAGCAGCTTGGAGGGTGGGACCACAGATACGCAGTATTTT.